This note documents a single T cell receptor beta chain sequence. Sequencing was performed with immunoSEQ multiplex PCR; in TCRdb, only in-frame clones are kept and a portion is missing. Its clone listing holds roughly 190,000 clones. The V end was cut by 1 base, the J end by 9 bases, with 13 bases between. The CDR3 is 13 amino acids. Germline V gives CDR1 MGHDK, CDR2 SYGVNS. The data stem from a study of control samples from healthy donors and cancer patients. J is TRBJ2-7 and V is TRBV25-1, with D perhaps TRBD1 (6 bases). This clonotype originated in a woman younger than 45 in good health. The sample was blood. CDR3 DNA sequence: TGTGCCAGCAGTGAATCCGGACTCAGGGGGCAGTACTTC. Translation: CASSESGLRGQYF.